Below, 5 T cell receptor beta chains from the same sample are listed, as sequenced in a study of cytomegalovirus exposure and HLA in healthy donors. The PCR was carried out with 60 Vbeta primers and 13 Jbeta primers. Profiling relied on immunoSEQ multiplex PCR, and the TCRdb table lists in-frame clones only, not all of them. The table lists around 75,000 clones, with around 1.6% in the top ten. The specimen sequenced was PBMCs. All receptors come from a woman aged 55 to 70 in good health and CMV-seronegative.

The genes are TRBV2 and TRBJ2-7, with D possibly TRBD2 on 5 matching bases. Germline CDR1 reads SNHLY; CDR2 reads FYNNEI. This CDR3 spans 11 amino acids. Trimming left V 7 bases short and J 7 bases short, with 11 bases between. For the CDR3, the DNA is TGTGCCAGCACCCCTCGGGGAGAGCAGTACTTC. Its translation: CASTPRGEQYF.

This chain links TRBV6-6 with TRBJ2-3; maybe TRBD2 (6 bases). The CDR3 covers 15 residues. The germline gives CDR1 MNHNY, CDR2 SVGAGI (reference sequence). The V end was cut by 4 bases, the J end by 0 bases, with 11 bases between. The CDR3 is CASSSDRGSTDTQYF. The CDR3 region has the DNA TGTGCCAGCAGTTCCGACCGGGGGAGCACAGATACGCAGTATTTT.

The chain has TRBV28 and TRBJ2-3, with 8 bases identical to TRBD2. J was trimmed by 6 bases and V by 7 bases; bases with no gene match: 9. This CDR3 comprises 14 residues. The germline gives CDR1 MDHEN, CDR2 SYDVKM. CDR3 region: CASKVGGRTDTQYF. The DNA for the CDR3 is TGTGCCAGCAAAGTTGGCGGGAGGACCGATACGCAGTATTTT. The variable domain in full, completed from reference TRBV28 and TRBJ2-3, reads DVKVTQSSRYLVKRTGEKVFLECVQDMDHENMFWYRQDPGLGLRLIYFSYDVKMKEKGDIPEGYSVSREKKERFSLILESASTNQTSMYLCASKVGGRTDTQYFGPGTRLTVL.

About this clone: One end of the junction does not line up with germline, which may come from a read error. The chain combines TRBV11-1 with TRBJ2-3, with a possible D match to TRBD1 (5 bases). The length of the CDR3 is 14 residues. The germline V gene has CDR1 SGHAT and CDR2 FQDESV (reference sequence). CDR3 in DNA: TGTGCCAGCGGCTTATGGGGCGCCACAGATACGCAGTATTTT. Amino acids: CASGLWGATDTQYF.

This chain connects TRBV7-2 to TRBJ2-7; no clear D gene. Per the germline V gene, CDR1 is SGHTA and CDR2 is FQGNSA. V lost 4 bases and J lost 3, with 16 bases in between. This CDR3 is built from 15 residues. The CDR3 DNA is TGTGCCAGCAGCTCGGGTTCGGGTCCTATCTACGAGCAGTACTTC. Its translation is CASSSGSGPIYEQYF. Complete variable domain (other parts from reference TRBV7-2 and TRBJ2-7): GAGVSQSPSNKVTEKGKDVELRCDPISGHTALYWYRQSLGQGLEFLIYFQGNSAPDKSGLPSDRFSAERTGGSVSTLTIQRTQQEDSAVYLCASSSGSGPIYEQYFGPGTRLTVT.